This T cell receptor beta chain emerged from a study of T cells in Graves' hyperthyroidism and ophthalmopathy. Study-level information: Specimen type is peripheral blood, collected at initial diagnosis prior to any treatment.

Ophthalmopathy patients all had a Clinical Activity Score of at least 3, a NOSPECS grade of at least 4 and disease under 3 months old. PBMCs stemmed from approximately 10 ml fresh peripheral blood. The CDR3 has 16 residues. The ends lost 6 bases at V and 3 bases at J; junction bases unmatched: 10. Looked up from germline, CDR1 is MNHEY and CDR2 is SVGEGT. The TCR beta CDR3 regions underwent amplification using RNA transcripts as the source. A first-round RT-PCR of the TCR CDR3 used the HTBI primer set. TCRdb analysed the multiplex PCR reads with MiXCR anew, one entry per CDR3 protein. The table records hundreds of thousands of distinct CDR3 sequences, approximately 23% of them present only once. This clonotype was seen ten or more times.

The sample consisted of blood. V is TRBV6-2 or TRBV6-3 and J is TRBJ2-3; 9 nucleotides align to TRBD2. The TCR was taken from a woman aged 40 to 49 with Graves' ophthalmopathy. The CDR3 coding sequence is TGTGCCAGCAGCTTTGAGCGGGAGGTGATTACAGATACGCAGTATTTT. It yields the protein CASSFEREVITDTQYF.